The 7 T cell receptor beta chains presented below share a single source sample, sequenced in a study of breast tumors, draining lymph nodes, adjacent tissues. TCRdb fed the multiplex PCR reads into MiXCR, producing one record per CDR3 protein. The sample records some 16,000 distinct CDR3 sequences, 40% to 65% being singletons. The sample taken for sequencing was tumor-adjacent breast tissue. These receptor sequences come from a female donor with breast cancer. Some clones in this sample may be carry-over from other donors' samples.

Note on this clonotype: Being one base from a much bigger clone, this may be a read error. This chain links TRBV6-1 with TRBJ1-1; TRBD1 might be the D (6 bases). The germline V gene encodes CDR1 MNHNS and CDR2 SASEGT. CDR3 size: 15 residues. The CDR3 region is CASGEMGGVNTEAFF. CDR3 nucleotide sequence: TGTGCCAGCGGTGAAATGGGGGGCGTGAACACTGAAGCTTTCTTT.

This clonotype was picked up many times. The CDR3 DNA is TGTGCCAGCTCACTAAGAGGGAACAGCAATCAGCCCCAGCATTTT. This gives the protein CASSLRGNSNQPQHF. The chain carries TRBV18 and TRBJ1-5; D remains ambiguous. With 4 bases removed from V and 1 base from J, the gap between germline ends came to 11 bases. Germline CDR1 KGHSH, CDR2 LQKENI. The CDR3 has 15 amino acids.

This clonotype is labeled as medium-sized. The rearrangement links TRBV20-1 to TRBJ2-7; D could derive from TRBD1 or TRBD2 (5 bases each). The CDR3 covers 14 residues. From germline, CDR1 is DFQATT and CDR2 SNEGSKA (reference sequence). V shed 3 bases and J shed 0 bases, with 12 bases lying between them. Here the CDR3 reads CSARKRGRSYEQYF. In DNA, the CDR3 is TGCAGTGCTAGGAAACGGGGACGCTCCTACGAGCAGTACTTC.

This clonotype was recorded at least ten times. J is TRBJ2-4 and V is TRBV10-3, with 9 nucleotides matching TRBD1. V shed 8 bases and J 0 bases; nucleotides not matched to a gene: 14. The length of the CDR3 is 18 residues. Germline V gives CDR1 ENHRY, CDR2 SYGVKD. CDR3 sequence reads: CAIGPGTGIPLAKNIQYF. The CDR3 region has the DNA TGTGCCATCGGCCCCGGGACAGGGATCCCTCTAGCCAAAAACATTCAGTACTTC.

At least ten counts were recorded for this clonotype. The chain joins TRBV6-5 to TRBJ2-5; 14 bases agree with TRBD2. Trimming cost V 5 bases and J 4 bases; bases outside gene matches: 6. This CDR3 has 16 amino acids. Germline-derived CDR1 and CDR2 are MNHEY and SVGAGI. CDR3 in DNA: TGTGCCAGCAGTAGACTAGCGGGAGGGCCTGGAGAGACCCAGTACTTC. Its translation is CASSRLAGGPGETQYF.

In this sample, this clonotype is medium-sized. The gene calls are TRBV7-9 and TRBJ1-4; 7 bases are a match to TRBD1. Germline CDR1 and CDR2: SEHNR and FQNEAQ (reference sequence). The CDR3 has 14 amino acids. V lost 5 bases to trimming and J lost 8 bases; unmatched junction nucleotides: 8. Here the CDR3 reads CASSQDRAGEKLFF. Here the CDR3 DNA reads TGTGCCAGCAGCCAAGACAGGGCCGGGGAAAAACTGTTTTTT.

This clonotype ranks as medium-sized. The V call is TRBV2, the J call TRBJ1-2, with D unclear. The CDR3 contains 14 residues. Deletions cut 6 bases from V and 2 bases from J, with 13 bases between. Germline V gene data show CDR1 as SNHLY and CDR2 as FYNNEI. In DNA form, the CDR3 reads TGTGCCAGCAGCAATCGAGCGGAGAACTATGGCTACACCTTC. The encoded protein is CASSNRAENYGYTF. The whole variable domain, remainder taken from reference TRBV2 and TRBJ1-2, is EPEVTQTPSHQVTQMGQEVILRCVPISNHLYFYWYRQILGQKVEFLVSFYNNEISEKSEIFDDQFSVERPDGSNFTLKIRSTKLEDSAMYFCASSNRAENYGYTFGSGTRLTVV.